This T cell receptor (beta chain) was captured in a study of regulatory T cells in long-lasting Graves disease. A word on this clonotype: Its antigen is undetermined.

Sequencing libraries for TCR beta were prepared with iRepertoire HTBI primers and Arm-PCR of CDR3 regions. TCRdb recomputed calls from the multiplex PCR reads with MiXCR, one row per CDR3 protein. The top ten hold about two fifths of the sample, which has 500,000 to 700,000 distinct CDR3 sequences, about 30% seen once. Described time point: persistent/refractory GD, antithyroid drugs over 5 years with positive TRAb. The TCR library was made from RNA extracted from PBMCs. The CDR3 contains 13 residues. With 8 bases clipped from V and 9 bases from J, the junction kept 4 bases outside the gene matches. From germline, CDR1 is MNHNS and CDR2 SASEGT. The study, taken as a whole, reports: Thyroid tissue went unexamined; only peripheral blood was analyzed.

This material consisted of peripheral blood mononuclear cells (PBMCs), taken when the disease was refractory, from a patient treated with antithyroid drugs. This chain uses TRBV6-1 with TRBJ1-6, with TRBD1 identical over 10 bases. The source is a female donor with Graves disease. The CDR3, as DNA: TGTGCCAGCGGACAGGGGGAGGTTTCACCCCTCCACTTT. The encoded protein is CASGQGEVSPLHF.